These 21 T cell receptor beta chains were all obtained from the same sample, sequenced in a study of CD8 T cells in ankylosing spondylitis. Study-wide findings and caveats: Ankylosing spondylitis blood seemed to carry a telltale TCR beta motif made of several highly homologous variants.

TCRdb passed the 5' RACE reads through MiXCR, listing each CDR3 protein once. The sample records roughly 700,000 distinct CDR3 sequences, around 19% being singletons. Antigens for these TCRs are unknown. The sequenced sample was blood, either unsorted or a sorted T cell fraction (not recorded which). The receptors derive from a male donor with ankylosing spondylitis.

The chain has TRBV4-3 and TRBJ2-2; D possibly corresponds to TRBD2 (6 bases). CDR3 length: 16 amino acids. The germline gives CDR1 LGHNA, CDR2 YSLEER. The V end lost 0 bases, the J end lost 4 bases, and 12 bases lay between the germline ends. CDR3 DNA sequence: TGCGCCAGCAGCCAAGAACTAGCCGTCGGCACCGGGGAGCTGTTTTTT. Protein product: CASSQELAVGTGELFF.

This chain joins TRBV20-1 and TRBJ2-5, with 9 bases lining up with TRBD2. The germline V gene encodes CDR1 DFQATT and CDR2 SNEGSKA (reference sequence). CDR3 length: 16 residues. V was pared by 7 bases and J by 4 bases, with 16 bases of the junction left unmatched. The CDR3 spells CSVRGSGSGDGETQYF. Written as DNA, the CDR3 is TGCAGTGTAAGAGGTAGCGGGAGTGGAGATGGAGAGACCCAGTACTTC.

This clonotype has a count of ten or more. This chain uses TRBV27 with TRBJ2-5, with 10 bases matching TRBD2. The V gene end was trimmed by 3 bases and the J gene end by 1 base; junction bases not matched to a gene: 5. Germline CDR1 is MNHEY and CDR2 is SMNVEV (reference sequence). CDR3 length: 16 residues. This CDR3 reads CASSFSSGRAQETQYF. The CDR3 DNA reads as TGTGCCAGCAGTTTTTCCAGCGGGAGGGCCCAAGAGACCCAGTACTTC.

The chain uses TRBV7-8 and TRBJ2-7, with a possible D match to TRBD2 (5 bases). The CDR3 runs to 14 residues. The germline gives CDR1 SGHVS, CDR2 FQNEAQ. V was pared by 6 bases and J by 2 bases, with 14 bases between. The CDR3 coding sequence is TGTGCCAGCAGAGGCCGGGATAGGGCCTACGAGCAGTACTTC. It encodes CASRGRDRAYEQYF.

This clonotype was seen more than once but under ten times. The junction departs from germline at one end; a sequencing error may be responsible. The CDR3 here is CASTLRLEFNEQFF. CDR3 nucleotide sequence: TGTGCCAGCACCTTACGCCTGGAGTTCAATGAGCAGTTCTTC. The chain combines TRBV7-9 with TRBJ2-1; D is undetermined. This CDR3 comprises 14 residues. Germline V gives CDR1 SEHNR, CDR2 FQNEAQ (reference sequence).

In its sample, this clonotype was seen a few times. The CDR3 is CASSVGIEANTGELFF. CDR3 sequence (DNA): TGTGCCAGCAGCGTGGGCATCGAAGCGAACACCGGGGAGCTGTTTTTT. The rearrangement links TRBV9 to TRBJ2-2; D not resolved. Trimming left V 2 bases short and J 0 bases short, with 11 bases between. The CDR3 runs to 16 residues. Germline CDR1 reads SGDLS; CDR2 reads YYNGEE.

This rearrangement joins TRBV15 to TRBJ2-3, with a possible D match to TRBD1 (6 bases). This CDR3 is built from 17 residues. Trimming stripped 4 bases from V and 5 bases from J, with 22 bases between. Germline V CDR1 and CDR2: LNHNV, YYDKDF (reference sequence). This CDR3 is CATSKWTGQPSRDTQYF. Here the CDR3 DNA reads TGTGCCACCAGCAAATGGACCGGACAGCCTTCAAGAGATACGCAGTATTTT.

This clonotype was observed a handful of times. V is TRBV10-3 and J is TRBJ2-7; the D gene is possibly TRBD2 (6 bases). Germline CDR1 is ENHRY and CDR2 is SYGVKD. This CDR3 is 17 amino acids long. Trimming took off 2 bases at V and 1 base at J, with 18 bases between the two ends. Here the CDR3 DNA reads TGTGCCATCAGTGAGGAGCGGGCGGGCCCGCTTTCCTACGAGCAGTACTTC. Protein sequence: CAISEERAGPLSYEQYF.

This clonotype was picked up many times. The J gene is TRBJ2-1, the V gene TRBV29-1; tentative D call: TRBD1 (6 bases). This CDR3 has 11 amino acids. Trimming removed 4 bases from V and 6 bases from J, with 7 bases in between. CDR1 is SQVTM, CDR2 ANQGSEA, per germline. The CDR3 nucleotides read TGCAGCGTTGGGGGGCCCAATGAGCAGTTCTTC. Residues: CSVGGPNEQFF.

This clonotype appeared a few times. This rearrangement joins TRBV20-1 to TRBJ2-2, with D possibly being TRBD2 (5 bases). V dropped 0 bases and J dropped 3 bases, with 14 bases sitting between them. The CDR3 consists of 16 residues. Looked up from germline, CDR1 is DFQATT and CDR2 is SNEGSKA (reference sequence). The CDR3 region is CSARDPGLADTGELFF. The CDR3, as DNA: TGCAGTGCTAGAGATCCTGGGCTAGCCGACACCGGGGAGCTGTTTTTT.

This clonotype was counted between two and nine times. V gene TRBV9 combines with J gene TRBJ2-1; 9 bases match TRBD2. Losses at the gene ends were 3 bases for V and 3 bases for J; bases not matched to a gene: 4. CDR1 SGDLS and CDR2 YYNGEE come from the germline V gene. The CDR3 is 15 amino acids. This CDR3 is CASSADSGSYNEQFF. Here the CDR3 DNA reads TGTGCCAGCAGCGCCGATAGCGGGAGCTACAATGAGCAGTTCTTC.

This chain joins TRBV20-1 and TRBJ2-7; 14 bases are shared with TRBD2. Looked up from germline, CDR1 is DFQATT and CDR2 is SNEGSKA (reference sequence). There are 18 residues in the CDR3. V shed 0 bases and J 2 bases; nucleotides not matched to a gene: 9. CDR3 coding DNA: TGCAGTGCTAGAGATGTGAGGACTAGCGGGAGGAGCACCTACGAGCAGTACTTC. It is translated as CSARDVRTSGRSTYEQYF.

This chain joins TRBV24-1 and TRBJ2-1, with 10 bases identical to TRBD2. The CDR3 covers 20 residues. In germline, CDR1 is KGHDR, CDR2 SFDVKD. Losses at the gene ends were 4 bases for V and 0 bases for J; bases not matched to a gene: 14. The CDR3: CATSDQGAWTSGFSYNEQFF. The CDR3 DNA sequence: TGTGCCACCAGTGACCAGGGCGCCTGGACTAGCGGTTTCTCCTACAATGAGCAGTTCTTC.

The chain links TRBV20-1 to TRBJ1-1; D remains ambiguous. V lost 2 bases to trimming and J lost 7 bases, with 26 bases between them. The CDR3 is 17 amino acids. From germline, CDR1 is DFQATT and CDR2 SNEGSKA (reference sequence). CDR3 residues: CSARHLRTRDSRGEAFF. In nucleotides, the CDR3 is TGCAGTGCTAGACACCTGAGGACTAGGGATTCGCGGGGTGAAGCTTTCTTT.

The chain recombines TRBV20-1 with TRBJ2-5; D possibly matches TRBD1 or TRBD2 (6 bases each). Germline-derived CDR1 and CDR2 are DFQATT and SNEGSKA (reference sequence). Trimming cost V 5 bases and J 3 bases, with 19 bases left between them. The CDR3 covers 15 residues. The CDR3 region has the DNA TGCAGTGCTCCTCCCCGGGGGACACTAAAAGAGACCCAGTACTTC. Its protein is CSAPPRGTLKETQYF.

This clonotype occurred a few times. This chain links TRBV5-1 with TRBJ2-7, with TRBD1 identical over 9 bases. This CDR3 comprises 13 residues. Germline CDR1 is SGHRS and CDR2 is YFSETQ. Trimming at V came to 3 bases and at J to 5 bases, leaving 3 bases not matched to a gene. The CDR3 nucleotides are TGCGCCAGCAGCTATGGGACAGGGCACGAGCAGTACTTC. This gives the protein CASSYGTGHEQYF.

This clonotype was seen a few times. V gene TRBV11-2 combines with J gene TRBJ1-1; D is unresolved. This CDR3 is 19 amino acids long. With 0 bases removed from V and 0 bases from J, the gap between germline ends came to 20 bases. Germline lookup yields CDR1 SGHAT and CDR2 FQNNGV. Here the CDR3 reads CASSLDPPEWGTMNTEAFF. The CDR3 DNA is TGTGCCAGCAGCTTAGATCCTCCGGAATGGGGAACAATGAACACTGAAGCTTTCTTT. Using reference TRBV11-2 and TRBJ1-1 for the parts outside the CDR3, the full variable domain is EAGVAQSPRYKIIEKRQSVAFWCNPISGHATLYWYQQILGQGPKLLIQFQNNGVVDDSQLPKDRFSAERLKGVDSTLKIQPAKLEDSAVYLCASSLDPPEWGTMNTEAFFGQGTRLTVV.

This clonotype was recorded a few times. V is TRBV11-2 and J is TRBJ1-1; no clear D gene. Trimming cost V 5 bases and J 5 bases, with 12 bases left between them. CDR1 is SGHAT and CDR2 is FQNNGV in the germline V gene. The CDR3 totals 13 residues. The CDR3 DNA sequence: TGTGCCAGCAGCGTGGATTTTGGGACTGAAGCTTTCTTT. Protein: CASSVDFGTEAFF.

The chain carries TRBV9 and TRBJ2-7; tentatively, D is TRBD2 (6 bases). Per germline, CDR1 SGDLS and CDR2 YYNGEE. V was trimmed by 1 base and J by 2 bases, leaving 10 bases between them. This CDR3 has 14 amino acids. The CDR3 spells CASSVMGEAYEQYF. The DNA of the CDR3 is TGTGCCAGCAGCGTAATGGGGGAGGCCTACGAGCAGTACTTC.

The table lists this clonotype with a few counts. CDR3 DNA: TGTGCCAGCAGTTTTTGGGCCGCCACAGATACGCAGTATTTT. Protein sequence: CASSFWAATDTQYF. This chain joins TRBV12-3 or TRBV12-4 and TRBJ2-3; D uncertain. Trimming took 3 bases from V and 2 from J, leaving 9 bases between them. CDR3 length equals 14 residues.

This clonotype was picked up many times. At one boundary the junction diverges from the germline segment, which might be a read error. This chain uses TRBV18 with TRBJ2-5; no clear D. CDR1 and CDR2 (germline): KGHSH, LQKENI. The CDR3 runs 13 residues. The CDR3 DNA is TGTGCCAGCTCACCGGGCCCGCAAGGGACCCAGTACTTC. The encoded protein is CASSPGPQGTQYF.